This T cell receptor beta chain was found in a study of T cell responses to AZD1222 COVID-19 vaccine. The V end lost 3 bases, the J end lost 2 bases, and 10 bases lay between the germline ends. In germline, CDR1 is MNHEY, CDR2 SMNVEV (reference sequence). The CDR3 contains 14 residues. This clone was observed a single time. Its antigen is undetermined. TCRdb's table, derived via immunoSEQ multiplex PCR, lists solely in-frame clones and lacks some. Altogether about 120,000 clones are present, 92% being singletons, with the ten largest covering more than 13%. Study observations and caveats: The span of vaccine-associated CD4 TCRs extended across spike, with dominance at 160-218 and 743-854.

The TCR sequence derives from an adult in good health. Specimen: peripheral blood, collected on day 0 of AZD1222 vaccination. The chain is built from TRBV27 and TRBJ1-1; D gene uncertain. The CDR3 region has the DNA TGTGCCAGCAGTTTCAGAGGGTTCAACACTGAAGCTTTCTTT. This encodes CASSFRGFNTEAFF.